This T cell receptor (beta chain) was captured in a study of T cell responses to AZD1222 COVID-19 vaccine. Germline V gene lookup returns CDR1 MNHNS and CDR2 SASEGT. The ends lost 2 bases at V and 7 bases at J; junction bases unmatched: 10. The CDR3 is 16 amino acids. Study-level results: Dominant CD4 TCR responses targeted spike regions 160-218 and 743-854.

The protocol was immunoSEQ multiplex PCR, while the TCRdb copy is restricted to in-frame clones and leaves out a portion. The repertoire has 55,000 to 65,000 clones, 70% to 90% of them found once; the top ten carry roughly 15%. In regard to this clone: Its matching antigen is unknown.

This chain links TRBV6-1 with TRBJ1-2; TRBD1 matches 10 bases. The clonotype was recovered from an adult in good health. The sequences come from peripheral blood, collected on day 0 of AZD1222 vaccination. The CDR3 region has the DNA TGTGCCAGCAGTGAATCCGGGACAGGGGCCTGGGGTGGCTACACCTTC. Encoded protein: CASSESGTGAWGGYTF.